The source of this T cell receptor beta chain is a study of OX40 agonist ivuxolimab in advanced cancers. Across the whole study: The patients received agonistic anti-OX40 (CD134) antibody ivuxolimab. Subjects had a mean age of roughly 57 years, with a range of roughly 23 to 80; less than 90% were male. Ivuxolimab doses were 0.01, 0.1, 0.3, 1.5, 3 or 10 mg/kg every 2 weeks. Study-level points and caveats: The mean number of expanded clones was higher in CD8+ T cells than in CD4+.

With 8 bases removed from V and 0 bases from J, the gap between germline ends came to 8 bases. CDR3 size: 13 residues. CDR1 and CDR2 from the germline V gene are SNHLY and FYNNEI. The assay was immunoSEQ multiplex PCR, and TCRdb's table has in-frame clones only and misses some. The sample yields 45,000 or so clones, 88% seen once. As regards this clone: Its matching antigen is unknown.

The receptor was derived from an adult with an advanced solid tumor such as melanoma, head and neck, liver or kidney cancer. The sample in question was CD4+ or CD8+ T cells sorted from blood, obtained in a trial of the OX40 agonist ivuxolimab. The chain is built from TRBV2 and TRBJ2-1; D gene uncertain. CDR3 residues: CASGSGSYNEQFF. CDR3 sequence (DNA): TGTGCCAGCGGATCAGGCTCCTACAATGAGCAGTTCTTC.